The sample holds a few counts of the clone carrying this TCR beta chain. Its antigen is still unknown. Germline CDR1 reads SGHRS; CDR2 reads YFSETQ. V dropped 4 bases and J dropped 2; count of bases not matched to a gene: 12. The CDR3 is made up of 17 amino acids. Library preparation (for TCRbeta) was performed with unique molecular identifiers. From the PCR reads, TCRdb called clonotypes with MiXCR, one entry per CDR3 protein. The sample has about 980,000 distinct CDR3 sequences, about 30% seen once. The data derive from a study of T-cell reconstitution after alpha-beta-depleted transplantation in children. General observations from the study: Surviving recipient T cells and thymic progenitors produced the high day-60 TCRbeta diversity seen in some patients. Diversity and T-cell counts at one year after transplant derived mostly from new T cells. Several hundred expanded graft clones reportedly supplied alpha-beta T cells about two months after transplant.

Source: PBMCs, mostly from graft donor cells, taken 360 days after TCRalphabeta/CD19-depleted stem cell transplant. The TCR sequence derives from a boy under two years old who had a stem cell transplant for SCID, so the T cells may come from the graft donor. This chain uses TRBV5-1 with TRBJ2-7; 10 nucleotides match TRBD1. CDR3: CASSPVGQGPGAYEQYF. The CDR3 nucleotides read TGCGCCAGCAGCCCAGTGGGACAGGGGCCCGGAGCCTACGAGCAGTACTTC.